One and the same sample provided the 3 T cell receptor delta chains below, sequenced in a study of gamma-delta T cells after stem cell transplantation. TCRdb re-called the RT-PCR reads through CATT. The sample lists under 2,500 delta-chain clones; approximately 1.2% were seen once. The sequenced material came from gamma-delta T cells. The receptors were gathered from a human donor. It is not recorded whose cells these are; they may come from a transplant donor.

As concerns this clone: A far larger clone is only one base removed, so a read error is likely. Other DNA sequences of this sample code for an identical CDR3. This chain joins TRDV2 and TRDJ3; D is possibly TRDD3 (6 bases). The CDR3 runs to 19 residues. With 0 bases removed from V and 0 bases from J, the gap between germline ends came to 14 bases. In germline, CDR1 is GEAIGNYY, CDR2 EKD. CDR3 loop: CACDTAGGLHSWDTRQMFF. CDR3 bases: TGTGCCTGTGACACCGCCGGGGGACTCCACTCCTGGGACACCCGACAGATGTTTTTC.

A few counts support this clone. Since a far larger clone is one base different, this is likely a read error. Other DNA sequences in the sample encode the same CDR3. This chain joins TRDV2 and TRDJ1, with 10 bases lining up with TRDD3. J gave up 2 bases and V 2 bases, and 10 bases lay outside the gene matches. The CDR3 loop spans 17 amino acids. Per the germline V gene, CDR1 is GEAIGNYY and CDR2 is EKD. The CDR3 nucleotides read TGTGCCTGTGACAGCTTGAGGGGGATACGCGGGACCGATAAACTCATCTTT. Translating gives CACDSLRGIRGTDKLIF.

This clone came up a few times. The translation of this DNA and the TCRdb protein of a much larger clone differ at residue 4, probably owing to a read error; the protein shown here is translated from the DNA. The chain combines TRDV2 with TRDJ1, with 12 bases matching TRDD3. Germline CDR1 is GEAIGNYY and CDR2 is EKD. The CDR3 runs to 20 residues. CDR3 residues: CACGTVGLGDTPRVGDKLIF. The CDR3 DNA reads TGTGCCTGTGGCACCGTGGGTCTGGGGGATACGCCACGGGTCGGCGATAAACTCATCTTT.